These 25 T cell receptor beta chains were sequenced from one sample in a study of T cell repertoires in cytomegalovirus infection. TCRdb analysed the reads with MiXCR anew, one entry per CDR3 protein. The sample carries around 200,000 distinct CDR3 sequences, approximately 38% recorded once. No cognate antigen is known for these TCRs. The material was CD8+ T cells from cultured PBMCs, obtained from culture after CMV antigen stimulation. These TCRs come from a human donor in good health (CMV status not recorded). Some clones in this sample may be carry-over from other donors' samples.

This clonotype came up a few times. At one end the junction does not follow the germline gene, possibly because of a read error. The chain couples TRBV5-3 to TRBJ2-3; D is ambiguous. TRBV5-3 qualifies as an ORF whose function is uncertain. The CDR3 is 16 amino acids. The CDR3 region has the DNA TGTGCCAGCAGCTCCCTAGACGGGCCGGCCAGAGATACGCAGTATTTT. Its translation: CASSSLDGPARDTQYF.

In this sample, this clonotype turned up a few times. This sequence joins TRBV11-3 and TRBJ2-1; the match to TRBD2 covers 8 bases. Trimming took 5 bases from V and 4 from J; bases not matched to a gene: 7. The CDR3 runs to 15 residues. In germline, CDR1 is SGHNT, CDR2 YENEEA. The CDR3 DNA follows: TGTGCCAGCAGCCCCCAGACGGGGGGGTACAATGAGCAGTTCTTC. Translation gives CASSPQTGGYNEQFF.

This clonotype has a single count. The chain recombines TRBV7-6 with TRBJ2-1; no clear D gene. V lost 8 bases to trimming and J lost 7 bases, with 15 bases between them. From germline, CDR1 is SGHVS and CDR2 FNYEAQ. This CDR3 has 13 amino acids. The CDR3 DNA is TGTGCCAGCCGGTTACCCGCTGGGAATGAGCAGTTCTTC. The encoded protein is CASRLPAGNEQFF.

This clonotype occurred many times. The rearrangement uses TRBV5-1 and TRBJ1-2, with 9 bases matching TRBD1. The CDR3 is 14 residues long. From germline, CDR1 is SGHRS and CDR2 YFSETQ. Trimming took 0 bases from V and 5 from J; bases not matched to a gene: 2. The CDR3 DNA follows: TGCGCCAGCAGCTTGGTCGGACAGGGGTATGGCTACACCTTC. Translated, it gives CASSLVGQGYGYTF. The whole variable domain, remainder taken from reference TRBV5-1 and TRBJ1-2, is KAGVTQTPRYLIKTRGQQVTLSCSPISGHRSVSWYQQTPGQGLQFLFEYFSETQRNKGNFPGRFSGRQFSNSRSEMNVSTLELGDSALYLCASSLVGQGYGYTFGSGTRLTVV.

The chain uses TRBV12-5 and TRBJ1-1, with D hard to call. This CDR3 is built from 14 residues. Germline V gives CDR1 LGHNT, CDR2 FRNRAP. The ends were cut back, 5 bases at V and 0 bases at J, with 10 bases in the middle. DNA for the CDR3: TGTGCTAGTGGTAACACAGCGATGAACACTGAAGCTTTCTTT. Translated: CASGNTAMNTEAFF.

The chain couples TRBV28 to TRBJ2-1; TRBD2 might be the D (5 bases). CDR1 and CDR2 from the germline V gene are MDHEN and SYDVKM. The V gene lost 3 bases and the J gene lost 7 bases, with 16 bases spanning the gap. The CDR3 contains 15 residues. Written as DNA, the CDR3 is TGTGCCAGCAGTTTGGAGGCCTCCCCTAGGAATGAGCAGTTCTTC. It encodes CASSLEASPRNEQFF.

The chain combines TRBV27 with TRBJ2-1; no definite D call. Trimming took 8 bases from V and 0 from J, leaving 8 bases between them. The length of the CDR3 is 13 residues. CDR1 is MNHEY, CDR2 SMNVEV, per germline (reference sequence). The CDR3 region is CASGASSYNEQFF. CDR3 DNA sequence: TGTGCCAGCGGCGCAAGCTCCTACAATGAGCAGTTCTTC.

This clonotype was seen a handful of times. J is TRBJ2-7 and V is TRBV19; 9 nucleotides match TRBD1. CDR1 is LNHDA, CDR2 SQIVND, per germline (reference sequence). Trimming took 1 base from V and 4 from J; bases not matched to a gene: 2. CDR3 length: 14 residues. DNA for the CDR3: TGTGCCAGTAGTATAGGAGGGACAGGGTACGAGCAGTACTTC. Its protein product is CASSIGGTGYEQYF. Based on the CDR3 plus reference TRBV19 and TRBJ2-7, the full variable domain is DGGITQSPKYLFRKEGQNVTLSCEQNLNHDAMYWYRQDPGQGLRLIYYSQIVNDFQKGDIAEGYSVSREKKESFPLTVTSAQKNPTAFYLCASSIGGTGYEQYFGPGTRLTVT.

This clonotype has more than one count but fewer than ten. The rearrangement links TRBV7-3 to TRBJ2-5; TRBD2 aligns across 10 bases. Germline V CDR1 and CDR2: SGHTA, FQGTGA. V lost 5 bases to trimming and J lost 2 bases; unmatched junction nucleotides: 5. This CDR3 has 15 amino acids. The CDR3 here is CASSRGTSAQETQYF. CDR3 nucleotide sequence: TGTGCCAGCAGCCGAGGGACTAGCGCTCAAGAGACCCAGTACTTC.

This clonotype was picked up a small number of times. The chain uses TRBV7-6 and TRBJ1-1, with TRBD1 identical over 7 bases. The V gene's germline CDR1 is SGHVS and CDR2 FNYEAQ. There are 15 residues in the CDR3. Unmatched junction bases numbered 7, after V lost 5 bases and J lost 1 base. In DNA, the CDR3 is TGTGCCAGCAGCCTCAGGGACAGCCAGAACACTGAAGCTTTCTTT. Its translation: CASSLRDSQNTEAFF.

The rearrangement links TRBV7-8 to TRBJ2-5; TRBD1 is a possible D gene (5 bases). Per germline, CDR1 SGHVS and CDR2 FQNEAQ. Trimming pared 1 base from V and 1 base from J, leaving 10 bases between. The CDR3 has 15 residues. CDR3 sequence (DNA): TGTGCCAGCAGCTTAGATGCAGGGCCCCAAGAGACCCAGTACTTC. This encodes CASSLDAGPQETQYF.

The CDR3 sequence is CASSVRLDPEQFF. Written as DNA, the CDR3 is TGTGCCAGCAGCGTCAGACTAGACCCTGAGCAGTTCTTC. The rearrangement links TRBV7-2 to TRBJ2-1; D may be TRBD2 (6 bases). The CDR3 has 13 amino acids. Germline CDR1 reads SGHTA; CDR2 reads FQGNSA. V was cut by 5 bases and J by 9 bases, with 14 bases left in between.

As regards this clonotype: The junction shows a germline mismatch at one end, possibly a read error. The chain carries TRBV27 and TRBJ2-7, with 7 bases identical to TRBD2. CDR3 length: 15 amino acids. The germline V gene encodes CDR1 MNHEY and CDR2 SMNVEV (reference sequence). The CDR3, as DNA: TGTGCCAGAAGTTTGACGGGGACTATCTCCTACGAGCAGTACTTC. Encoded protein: CARSLTGTISYEQYF.

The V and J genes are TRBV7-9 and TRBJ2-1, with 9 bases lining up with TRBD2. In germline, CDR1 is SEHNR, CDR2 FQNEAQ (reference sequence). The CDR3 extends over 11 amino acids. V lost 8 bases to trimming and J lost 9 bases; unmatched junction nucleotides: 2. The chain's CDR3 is CASCGGGEQFF. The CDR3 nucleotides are TGTGCCAGCTGCGGGGGGGGTGAGCAGTTCTTC.

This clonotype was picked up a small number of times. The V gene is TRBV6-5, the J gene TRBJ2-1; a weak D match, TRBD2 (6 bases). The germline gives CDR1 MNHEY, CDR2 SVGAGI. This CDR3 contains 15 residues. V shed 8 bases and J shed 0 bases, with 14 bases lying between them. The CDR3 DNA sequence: TGTGCCAGCGGGAGGCGGGGCAGCTCCTACAATGAGCAGTTCTTC. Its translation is CASGRRGSSYNEQFF.

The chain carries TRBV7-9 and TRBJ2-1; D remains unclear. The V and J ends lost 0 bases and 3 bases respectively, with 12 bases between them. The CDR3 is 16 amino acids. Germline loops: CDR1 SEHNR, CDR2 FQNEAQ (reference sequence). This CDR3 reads CASSLAIGRVYNEQFF. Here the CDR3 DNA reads TGTGCCAGCAGCTTAGCGATTGGTCGAGTCTACAATGAGCAGTTCTTC.

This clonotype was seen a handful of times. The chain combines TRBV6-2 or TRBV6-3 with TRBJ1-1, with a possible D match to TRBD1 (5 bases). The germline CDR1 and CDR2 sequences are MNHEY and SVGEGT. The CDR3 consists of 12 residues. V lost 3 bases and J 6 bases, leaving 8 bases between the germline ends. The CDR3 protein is CASSYPGPEAFF. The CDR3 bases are TGTGCCAGCAGTTATCCGGGACCTGAAGCTTTCTTT.

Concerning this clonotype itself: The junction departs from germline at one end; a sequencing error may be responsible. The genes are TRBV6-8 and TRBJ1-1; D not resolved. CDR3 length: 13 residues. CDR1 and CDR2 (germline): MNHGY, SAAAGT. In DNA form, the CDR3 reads TGTACCAGTGCTTGGCAGGATTACACTGAAGCTTTCTTT. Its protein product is CTSAWQDYTEAFF.

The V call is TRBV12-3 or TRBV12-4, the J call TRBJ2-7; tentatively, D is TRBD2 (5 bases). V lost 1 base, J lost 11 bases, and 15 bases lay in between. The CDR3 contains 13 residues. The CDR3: CASSLGGSGRKYF. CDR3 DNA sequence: TGTGCCAGCAGTTTAGGAGGGTCGGGTAGGAAGTACTTC.

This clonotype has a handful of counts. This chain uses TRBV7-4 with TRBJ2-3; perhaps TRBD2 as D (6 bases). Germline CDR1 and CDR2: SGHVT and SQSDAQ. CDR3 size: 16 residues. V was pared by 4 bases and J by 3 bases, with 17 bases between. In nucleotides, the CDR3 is TGTGCCAGCAGCTCCCCCATGGGAGGCGTAACAGATACGCAGTATTTT. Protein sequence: CASSSPMGGVTDTQYF.

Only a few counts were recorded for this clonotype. The CDR3 DNA sequence: TGTGCCAGCAGCGTAGGGGTTAGCGGGCCTTACAATGAGCAGTTCTTC. Translating gives CASSVGVSGPYNEQFF. The V call is TRBV9, the J call TRBJ2-1; 7 nucleotides align to TRBD2. Per germline, CDR1 SGDLS and CDR2 YYNGEE. Trimming cost V 0 bases and J 4 bases; bases outside gene matches: 7. The CDR3 sequence is 16 residues long.

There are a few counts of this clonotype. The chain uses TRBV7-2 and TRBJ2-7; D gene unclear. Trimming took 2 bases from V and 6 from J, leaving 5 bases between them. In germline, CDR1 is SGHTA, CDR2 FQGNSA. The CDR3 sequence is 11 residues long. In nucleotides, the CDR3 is TGTGCCAGCAGCTTAAATGGCGAGCAGTACTTC. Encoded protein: CASSLNGEQYF.

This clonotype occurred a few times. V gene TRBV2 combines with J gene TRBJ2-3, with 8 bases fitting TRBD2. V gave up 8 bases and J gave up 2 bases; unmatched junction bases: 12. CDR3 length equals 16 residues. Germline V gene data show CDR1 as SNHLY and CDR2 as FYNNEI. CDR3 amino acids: CASYSAPGGITDTQYF. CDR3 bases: TGTGCCAGCTACAGTGCGCCGGGGGGGATCACAGATACGCAGTATTTT.

CDR3 DNA: TGTGCCTGGAGTGTACAAGGGCTCTCCAATACGCAGTATTTT. It encodes CAWSVQGLSNTQYF. V and J are TRBV30 and TRBJ2-3; D is ambiguous. The CDR3 extends over 14 amino acids. Germline lookup yields CDR1 GTSNPN and CDR2 SVGIG (reference sequence). V was cut by 0 bases and J by 7 bases, with 14 bases left in between.

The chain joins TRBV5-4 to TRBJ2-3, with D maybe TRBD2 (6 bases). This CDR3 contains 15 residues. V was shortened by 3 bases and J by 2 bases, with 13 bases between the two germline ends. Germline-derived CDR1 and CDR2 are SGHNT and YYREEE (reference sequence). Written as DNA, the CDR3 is TGTGCCAGCAGCTGGACGGGGGTTGTCACAGATACGCAGTATTTT. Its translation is CASSWTGVVTDTQYF.